A selection of T cell receptor beta chains follows, all from one sample in a study of cytotoxic CD8 clonotypes in ibrutinib-treated CLL. Only in-frame clones appear in the TCRdb table, and some are missing; sequencing was by immunoSEQ multiplex PCR. This sample has roughly 190,000 clones, with roughly 72% found just once. Sequencing used PBMCs, obtained after 24 months of ibrutinib treatment. The receptors originated from a human donor with chronic lymphocytic leukemia. Both conserved end residues are part of each CDR3. Each record gives: D gene, J gene, V gene, clone size, CDR3 protein, CDR3 DNA. The D gene is left open where the match is weak. Not all rows give a size; the values are once, few, many and, for expanded clones, a class.

>.|TRBJ2-7|TRBV9|.
CASSDSGDPYEQYF
TGTGCCAGCAGCGATAGCGGTGACCCCTACGAGCAGTACTTC
>.|TRBJ1-2|TRBV19|.
CASSIGTGTYGYTF
TGTGCCAGTAGTATCGGCACCGGGACGTATGGCTACACCTTC
>.|TRBJ2-1|TRBV13|.
CASSLVQGDEQFF
TGTGCCAGCAGCTTAGTTCAGGGTGATGAGCAGTTCTTC
>TRBD2|TRBJ2-7|TRBV6-1|.
CASSVGGSGEQYF
TGTGCCAGCAGTGTAGGCGGGAGTGGCGAGCAGTACTTC
>.|TRBJ1-2|TRBV9|once
CASSAGMTGGIRGYTF
TGTGCCAGCAGCGCCGGAATGACAGGCGGTATTAGGGGCTACACCTTC
>.|TRBJ2-2|TRBV18|.
CASSPAPTWAVLARTKNTGELFF
TGTGCCAGCTCACCAGCCCCTACCTGGGCGGTTCTAGCGAGAACAAAGAACACCGGGGAGCTGTTTTTT
>.|TRBJ2-3|TRBV18|.
CASSPLEVSEYF
TGTGCCAGCTCACCTCTAGAGGTTAGCGAGTATTTT
>TRBD2|TRBJ2-7|TRBV5-1|.
CASSLVLAGGREQYF
TGCGCCAGCAGCTTGGTTTTAGCGGGAGGTCGCGAGCAGTACTTC
>.|TRBJ2-3|TRBV2|few
CAQQELGDTQYF
TGTGCCCAGCAGGAGTTGGGAGATACGCAGTATTTT
>.|TRBJ1-5|TRBV2|.
CASSGPGGQPQHF
TGTGCCAGCAGTGGGCCCGGTGGTCAGCCCCAGCATTTT
>.|TRBJ2-7|TRBV11-2|few
CASSFLAVSSYEQYF
TGTGCCAGCAGCTTCCTGGCGGTAAGCTCCTACGAGCAGTACTTC
>.|TRBJ1-5|TRBV28|.
CASSPPDGFQPQHF
TGTGCCAGCAGCCCCCCCGACGGGTTTCAGCCCCAGCATTTT
>.|TRBJ1-4|TRBV5-6|.
CASSLVRSTNEKLFF
TGTGCCAGCAGCTTGGTGAGGTCAACTAATGAAAAACTGTTTTTT
>.|TRBJ2-7|TRBV7-9|.
CASSPQGFYEQYF
TGTGCCAGCAGCCCCCAAGGCTTCTACGAGCAGTACTTC
>.|TRBJ2-2|TRBV28|.
CASEPRPGRENTGELFF
TGTGCCAGCGAACCTAGACCGGGACGGGAGAACACCGGGGAGCTGTTTTTT
>.|TRBJ2-5|TRBV14|.
CASSLTRPGQYF
TGTGCCAGCAGCCTTACCAGACCTGGCCAGTACTTC
>TRBD1|TRBJ2-5|TRBV18|.
CASSPTTGGFGETQYF
TGTGCCAGCTCACCTACGACAGGGGGCTTCGGAGAGACCCAGTACTTC
>.|TRBJ2-7|TRBV6-5|.
CASSRGTDPYEQYF
TGTGCCAGCAGTCGGGGGACGGACCCCTACGAGCAGTACTTC
>.|TRBJ1-2|TRBV21-1|.
CASSKGPGLGLYGYTF
TGTGCCAGCAGCAAAGGGCCAGGCCTGGGGCTCTATGGCTACACCTTC
>.|TRBJ2-1|TRBV6-5|.
CAIGRNEQFF
TGTGCCATCGGACGCAATGAGCAGTTCTTC
>.|TRBJ1-1|TRBV9|.
CASSTNTEAFF
TGTGCCAGCAGCACCAACACTGAAGCTTTCTTT
>.|TRBJ2-3|TRBV4-3|.
CASSQDRLTTQYF
TGCGCCAGCAGCCAAGATCGGCTCACGACGCAGTATTTT
>TRBD2|TRBJ2-2|TRBV6-5|.
CASLASGTGELFF
TGTGCCAGCCTGGCTAGCGGCACCGGGGAGCTGTTTTTT
>.|TRBJ2-7|TRBV9|.
CASSARGNEQYF
TGTGCCAGCAGCGCGAGAGGGAACGAGCAGTACTTC
>TRBD2|TRBJ2-1|TRBV7-9|.
CASSSTSGSSYNEQFF
TGTGCCAGCAGCTCAACTAGCGGAAGCTCCTACAATGAGCAGTTCTTC
>TRBD1|TRBJ2-5|TRBV5-6|.
CASRRDSIETQYF
TGTGCCAGCAGGAGGGACAGCATAGAGACCCAGTACTTC
>.|TRBJ2-5|TRBV4-2|.
CASSQELHKTQYF
TGTGCCAGCAGCCAAGAACTCCATAAGACCCAGTACTTC
>.|TRBJ2-7|TRBV30|once
CAWAKGTLNEQYF
TGTGCCTGGGCAAAAGGGACACTCAACGAGCAGTACTTC
>.|TRBJ2-1|TRBV27|.
CASSLLAPLEGDEQFF
TGTGCCAGCAGTTTACTGGCGCCACTCGAGGGGGATGAGCAGTTCTTC
>.|TRBJ1-1|TRBV7-9|few
CASSLKGTGSWTEAFF
TGTGCCAGCAGCTTAAAAGGTACGGGTAGTTGGACTGAAGCTTTCTTT
>.|TRBJ2-7|TRBV14|once
CASSHRNGLGAYEQYF
TGTGCCAGCAGCCATAGAAACGGTTTAGGAGCCTACGAGCAGTACTTC
>.|TRBJ2-2|TRBV5-1|few
CASRSGNTGELFF
TGCGCCAGCAGATCGGGGAACACCGGGGAGCTGTTTTTT
>.|TRBJ2-4|TRBV7-2|.
CASSFQLIAKNIQYF
TGTGCCAGCAGCTTCCAATTGATAGCCAAAAACATTCAGTACTTC
>TRBD1|TRBJ2-1|TRBV7-2|.
CASRDRGRSHEQFF
TGTGCCAGCAGGGACAGGGGGCGATCGCATGAGCAGTTCTTC
>.|TRBJ2-3|TRBV5-1|.
CASSLASVGADTQYF
TGCGCCAGCAGCTTGGCTAGCGTGGGTGCAGATACGCAGTATTTT
>TRBD1|TRBJ2-5|TRBV19|few
CASSMTGGGWETQYF
TGTGCCAGTAGTATGACAGGGGGCGGGTGGGAGACCCAGTACTTC
>.|TRBJ1-2|TRBV27|few
CASSLGVNYGYTF
TGTGCCAGCAGTTTAGGGGTTAACTATGGCTACACCTTC
>.|TRBJ1-5|TRBV2|.
CASSDVTGPHQPQHF
TGTGCCAGCAGTGACGTGACAGGCCCTCATCAGCCCCAGCATTTT
>.|TRBJ2-3|TRBV5-4|.
CASSWGSGNTDTQYF
TGTGCCAGCAGCTGGGGTTCGGGGAACACAGATACGCAGTATTTT
>TRBD2|TRBJ2-5|TRBV14|.
CASNRLAEPRETQYF
TGTGCCAGCAACCGACTAGCGGAGCCCCGTGAGACCCAGTACTTC
>.|TRBJ2-7|TRBV7-8|.
CASTRPGAYEQYF
TGTGCCAGCACACGTCCAGGGGCCTACGAGCAGTACTTC
>.|TRBJ2-1|TRBV18|.
CASSKGTGSYNEQFF
TGTGCCAGCTCAAAGGGAACTGGCTCCTACAATGAGCAGTTCTTC
>.|TRBJ2-7|TRBV7-8|.
CASRPQGGEQYF
TGTGCCAGCAGACCACAGGGAGGCGAGCAGTACTTC
>TRBD2|TRBJ2-3|TRBV5-4|.
CASSRPGGSADTQYF
TGTGCCAGCAGCCGGCCGGGCGGGAGTGCAGATACGCAGTATTTT
>TRBD1|TRBJ1-2|TRBV20-1|.
CSAGQGGGYTF
TGCAGCGCCGGACAGGGTGGTGGCTACACCTTC
>.|TRBJ2-2|TRBV6-4|.
CASSVASFTGELFF
TGTGCCAGCAGTGTCGCTAGCTTCACCGGGGAGCTGTTTTTT
>TRBD1|TRBJ2-7|TRBV27|few
CASSRTGGHSYEQYF
TGTGCCAGCAGTCGAACAGGGGGGCATTCCTACGAGCAGTACTTC
>TRBD2|TRBJ2-1|TRBV15|.
CATSRVEGILAGEVFDEQFF
TGTGCCACCAGCAGAGTTGAAGGAATACTAGCGGGAGAGGTATTTGATGAGCAGTTCTTC
>TRBD2|TRBJ2-1|TRBV5-1|.
CASSLVVTGGGEQFF
TGCGCCAGCAGCTTGGTGGTGACGGGAGGAGGTGAGCAGTTCTTC
>TRBD1|TRBJ1-1|TRBV25-1|few
CASSKGQGAVTEAFF
TGTGCCAGCAGTAAGGGACAGGGGGCTGTCACTGAAGCTTTCTTT
>.|TRBJ2-7|TRBV4-3|.
CASSQQGGYEQYF
TGCGCCAGCAGCCAACAGGGAGGCTACGAGCAGTACTTC
>TRBD1|TRBJ2-2|TRBV5-1|.
CASSPRQGSAGELFF
TGCGCCAGCAGCCCAAGACAGGGGTCGGCCGGGGAGCTGTTTTTT
>TRBD1|TRBJ1-2|TRBV4-3|.
CASSPTSGTGVYGYTF
TGCGCCAGCAGCCCCACTTCCGGGACAGGCGTCTATGGCTACACCTTC